The 31 T cell receptor beta chains in this list originate from one sample, sequenced in a study of CD8 T cells in ankylosing spondylitis. TCRdb itself ran the 5' RACE reads through MiXCR, one entry per CDR3 protein. The data hold 350,000 or so distinct CDR3 sequences, with roughly 10% observed a single time. The sequenced material came from blood, either unsorted or a sorted T cell fraction (not recorded which). The receptors here all came from a female donor with ankylosing spondylitis or in good health (not recorded which).

This clonotype was found many times. The V and J genes are TRBV27 and TRBJ2-2; no reliable D call. This CDR3 is built from 12 residues. Germline V gives CDR1 MNHEY, CDR2 SMNVEV (reference sequence). V lost 2 bases to trimming and J lost 8 bases, with 6 bases between them. DNA of the CDR3: TGTGCCAGCAGTTTACTAGGTGGGGAGCTGTTTTTT. Translation gives CASSLLGGELFF.

This clonotype was picked up many times. The V and J genes are TRBV7-2 and TRBJ2-7, with unresolved D. CDR3 length: 15 residues. CDR1 is SGHTA and CDR2 is FQGNSA in the germline V gene. Trimming left V 1 base short and J 2 bases short, with 12 bases between. CDR3 loop: CASSLGDIVTYEQYF. CDR3 bases: TGTGCCAGCAGCTTAGGAGACATAGTAACCTACGAGCAGTACTTC.

This clonotype was detected only once. The chain recombines TRBV5-2 with TRBJ2-1; TRBD2, as called in the table, went unchecked against the DNA. TRBV5-2 is recorded as a pseudogene. The CDR3 consists of 16 residues. As DNA, the CDR3 is TGTGCCATGGGCCCCGGACTAGCGGGTTCCTACAATGAGCAGTTCTTC. It encodes CAMGPGLAGSYNEQFF.

This clonotype was seen at least ten times. The chain joins TRBV7-2 to TRBJ1-2; unclear D gene. Germline assignment: CDR1 SGHTA and CDR2 FQGNSA. V lost 0 bases, J lost 1 base, and 6 bases lay in between. CDR3 length: 14 residues. CDR3 protein: CASSLAGFNYGYTF. In DNA, the CDR3 is TGTGCCAGCAGCTTAGCTGGATTTAACTATGGCTACACCTTC.

This clonotype occurred many times. The rearrangement uses TRBV10-3 and TRBJ2-2, with 7 bases that match TRBD1. Germline V gene lookup returns CDR1 ENHRY and CDR2 SYGVKD. This CDR3 is built from 19 residues. After removal of 0 bases from V and 4 bases from J, the junction contained 14 bases not matched to a gene. In nucleotides, the CDR3 is TGTGCCATCAGTGAGTCTAGGGACAGTAAAGTCCCGAGCACCGGGGAGCTGTTTTTT. It encodes CAISESRDSKVPSTGELFF.

This clonotype was seen ten or more times. This chain uses TRBV20-1 with TRBJ2-3; 10 bases fit TRBD2. The CDR3 has 14 amino acids. Germline loops: CDR1 DFQATT, CDR2 SNEGSKA (reference sequence). Trimming took 7 bases from V and 4 from J; bases not matched to a gene: 8. This chain's CDR3 is CSGGERGGPDTQYF. The DNA of the CDR3 is TGCAGTGGGGGGGAGCGGGGGGGCCCAGATACGCAGTATTTT.

Many counts were recorded for this clonotype. V is TRBV18 and J is TRBJ1-6; D call uncertain. CDR3 length equals 13 residues. Germline V gives CDR1 KGHSH, CDR2 LQKENI. With 3 bases removed from V and 8 bases from J, the gap between germline ends came to 8 bases. CDR3 protein: CASSPSIDSPLHF. The DNA of the CDR3 is TGTGCCAGCTCACCCTCCATCGATTCACCCCTCCACTTT. Supplemented by reference TRBV18 and TRBJ1-6, the full variable domain reads NAGVMQNPRHLVRRRGQEARLRCSPMKGHSHVYWYRQLPEEGLKFMVYLQKENIIDESGMPKERFSAEFPKEGPSILRIQQVVRGDSAAYFCASSPSIDSPLHFGNGTRLTVT.

This clonotype was counted ten times or more. The chain has TRBV20-1 and TRBJ2-7; D unresolved. The germline V and J ends were trimmed by 0 bases and 2 bases, with 14 bases remaining between them. Looked up from germline, CDR1 is DFQATT and CDR2 is SNEGSKA (reference sequence). The CDR3 is 15 amino acids. CDR3 bases: TGCAGTGCTAGAGATACGGAGATCTCTACCTACGAGCAGTACTTC. Translated: CSARDTEISTYEQYF.

This clonotype appeared many times. This chain connects TRBV12-3 or TRBV12-4 to TRBJ2-7, with D maybe TRBD1 (6 bases). The CDR3 totals 13 residues. Trimming left V 8 bases short and J 0 bases short, with 11 bases between. The CDR3 loop reads CASGVRGSYEQYF. CDR3 sequence (DNA): TGTGCCAGCGGGGTCAGGGGCTCCTACGAGCAGTACTTC.

Points on this clonotype: A much larger clone differs by one base, so this may be a read error. V usage is TRBV20-1 and J usage is TRBJ2-4, with 11 positions matching TRBD1. Germline assignment: CDR1 DFQATT and CDR2 SNEGSKA (reference sequence). CDR3 length: 17 residues. In nucleotides, the CDR3 is TGCTGTGCTAGAGGTGGACAGGGGGCGGTAGAAATAAACATTCAGTACTTC. This sequence encodes CCARGGQGAVEINIQYF.

In its sample, this clonotype was seen many times. The rearrangement links TRBV5-1 to TRBJ2-1, with 11 bases identical to TRBD2. Looked up from germline, CDR1 is SGHRS and CDR2 is YFSETQ. The junction had 6 bases not matched to a gene; V was cut back by 4 bases and J by 6 bases. CDR3 length equals 15 residues. In DNA form, the CDR3 reads TGCGCCAGCAGCCAACCGGGACTAGCGGCCAATGAGCAGTTCTTC. This codes for CASSQPGLAANEQFF.

This clonotype was seen repeatedly, ten times or more. The V gene is TRBV6-5, the J gene TRBJ1-4; TRBD1 is a possible D gene (6 bases). The CDR3 has 18 residues. Per the germline V gene, CDR1 is MNHEY and CDR2 is SVGAGI. Trimming took 0 bases from V and 3 from J, leaving 17 bases between them. CDR3 sequence: CASSYSSPGHSPNEKLFF. Here the CDR3 DNA reads TGTGCCAGCAGTTACTCGAGCCCGGGACACTCCCCTAATGAAAAACTGTTTTTT.

This clonotype showed up many times. The CDR3 sequence is CSVGQGAREQYF. The CDR3 DNA follows: TGCAGCGTAGGACAGGGGGCACGAGAGCAGTACTTC. The rearrangement links TRBV29-1 to TRBJ2-7; 11 nucleotides match TRBD1. This CDR3 is 12 amino acids long. Germline assignment: CDR1 SQVTM and CDR2 ANQGSEA. After removal of 6 bases from V and 7 bases from J, the junction contained 5 bases not matched to a gene.

The chain combines TRBV5-1 with TRBJ2-2; 8 bases are a match to TRBD1. The junction had 13 bases not matched to a gene; V was cut back by 4 bases and J by 2 bases. This CDR3 has 18 residues. Germline lookup yields CDR1 SGHRS and CDR2 YFSETQ. The CDR3 DNA is TGCGCCAGCAGCCCGGAAGGGACAGGACCCTTAAACACCGGGGAGCTGTTTTTT. It is translated as CASSPEGTGPLNTGELFF.

This clonotype appeared a few times. The chain uses TRBV5-6 and TRBJ2-5, with D perhaps matching TRBD2 (6 bases). Between the trimmed V and J ends, which lost 2 bases and 4 bases, there was a span of 15 bases. Germline CDR1 is SGHDT and CDR2 is YYEEEE. The CDR3 has 15 amino acids. The CDR3 DNA sequence: TGTGCCAGCAGCTTCTACGGGGGACTTGGAGAGACCCAGTACTTC. Encoded protein: CASSFYGGLGETQYF.

This clonotype was seen repeatedly, ten times or more. The rearrangement joins TRBV25-1 to TRBJ2-5, with D perhaps assigned TRBD1 or TRBD2 (6 bases each). Between the trimmed V and J ends, which lost 4 bases and 2 bases, there was a span of 17 bases. Germline CDR1 MGHDK, CDR2 SYGVNS. The CDR3 runs to 16 residues. The DNA of the CDR3 is TGTGCCAGCAGTGGTTACAGGAGGGGGAATCAAGAGACCCAGTACTTC. This encodes CASSGYRRGNQETQYF.

At least ten counts were recorded for this clonotype. The chain uses TRBV7-2 and TRBJ2-2; 8 bases map to TRBD1. The CDR3 has 16 amino acids. Germline CDR1 is SGHTA and CDR2 is FQGNSA. Trimming took 5 bases from V and 3 from J; bases not matched to a gene: 8. CDR3 sequence reads: CASSPQGVPHTGELFF. The CDR3 bases are TGTGCCAGCAGCCCACAGGGGGTGCCTCACACCGGGGAGCTGTTTTTT.

This clonotype was seen repeatedly, ten times or more. The V call is TRBV6-5, the J call TRBJ2-7; TRBD1 might be the D (5 bases). In germline, CDR1 is MNHEY, CDR2 SVGAGI. The CDR3 has 16 residues. V was pared by 0 bases and J by 0 bases, with 12 bases between. This CDR3 reads CASSYSMDMSSYEQYF. DNA of the CDR3: TGTGCCAGCAGTTACTCGATGGACATGAGCTCCTACGAGCAGTACTTC.

This clonotype turned up a few times. CDR3 sequence (DNA): TGTGCCAGCAGCTCTAGTTTCGACCGGTTAAATGAAAAACTGTTTTTT. Translation gives CASSSSFDRLNEKLFF. The chain couples TRBV5-6 to TRBJ1-4; no firm D call. There are 16 residues in the CDR3. The germline V gene encodes CDR1 SGHDT and CDR2 YYEEEE. V was trimmed by 3 bases and J by 5 bases, leaving 17 bases between them.

The chain recombines TRBV27 with TRBJ2-5, with 9 bases aligning to TRBD1. The CDR3 has 15 amino acids. The V gene's germline CDR1 is MNHEY and CDR2 SMNVEV (reference sequence). V was pared by 5 bases and J by 5 bases, with 9 bases of the junction left unmatched. The CDR3 sequence: CASSGKQGAWETQYF. CDR3 DNA: TGTGCCAGCAGTGGCAAACAGGGGGCTTGGGAGACCCAGTACTTC.

This clonotype came up many times. The gene calls are TRBV12-3 or TRBV12-4 and TRBJ1-1, with D maybe TRBD1 (6 bases). The CDR3 contains 15 residues. Deletions cut 3 bases from V and 0 bases from J, with 11 bases between. CDR3 sequence: CASSLGGTLNTEAFF. In DNA, the CDR3 is TGTGCCAGCAGTTTGGGGGGGACACTGAACACTGAAGCTTTCTTT.

This clonotype occurred many times. The J gene is TRBJ1-3, the V gene TRBV7-2, with D maybe TRBD1 (6 bases). Germline V gives CDR1 SGHTA, CDR2 FQGNSA. The CDR3 length is 14 residues. The V and J ends lost 3 bases and 2 bases respectively, with 8 bases between them. The CDR3 protein is CASSFGGPGNTIYF. CDR3 bases: TGTGCCAGCAGCTTTGGGGGCCCTGGAAACACCATATATTTT.

This clonotype was detected ten times or more. CDR3 coding DNA: TGCAGCGTTTTCGACCGGAACACCGGGGAGCTGTTTTTT. It specifies CSVFDRNTGELFF. The chain combines TRBV29-1 with TRBJ2-2; D uncertain. CDR3 length: 13 residues. With 5 bases removed from V and 1 base from J, the gap between germline ends came to 8 bases. Per germline, CDR1 SQVTM and CDR2 ANQGSEA.

Ten or more counts support this clonotype. The V gene is TRBV20-1, the J gene TRBJ1-1; the match to TRBD1 covers 7 bases. J was trimmed by 1 base and V by 4 bases; bases with no gene match: 3. Germline CDR1 DFQATT, CDR2 SNEGSKA (reference sequence). This CDR3 contains 13 residues. The CDR3 sequence is CSATRTGNTEAFF. The CDR3 region has the DNA TGCAGTGCTACCCGGACAGGGAACACTGAAGCTTTCTTT.

The genes are TRBV5-1 and TRBJ1-1, with D tentatively TRBD1 (5 bases). Germline CDR1 and CDR2: SGHRS and YFSETQ. CDR3 size: 16 residues. Between the trimmed V and J ends, which lost 5 bases and 0 bases, there was a span of 17 bases. As DNA, the CDR3 is TGCGCCAGCAGTCTTACATGGGACCGTATGAACACTGAAGCTTTCTTT. Its translation: CASSLTWDRMNTEAFF.

CDR3 sequence: CASSPAERGTRKGETQYF. The CDR3, as DNA: TGTGCCAGCTCACCAGCTGAACGGGGAACTAGGAAGGGGGAAACCCAGTACTTC. The chain joins TRBV18 to TRBJ2-5; D may be TRBD1 (6 bases). The CDR3 has 18 amino acids. The germline V gene encodes CDR1 KGHSH and CDR2 LQKENI. Trimming removed 2 bases at V and 8 bases at J, with 27 bases between.

This clonotype was detected many times. The chain uses TRBV19 and TRBJ2-7, with D perhaps matching TRBD2 (6 bases). Trimming left V 9 bases short and J 3 bases short, with 12 bases between. The CDR3 contains 12 residues. Germline V gene sequence: CDR1 LNHDA, CDR2 SQIVND (reference sequence). CDR3 loop: CASQGGGYEQYF. CDR3 nucleotides: TGTGCCAGCCAGGGAGGAGGCTACGAGCAGTACTTC.

The CDR3 sequence: CASSFPRDRENTSRSPRIHNEQFF. CDR3 in DNA: TGTGCCAGCAGCTTCCCCCGGGACAGGGAGAATACTAGCCGCAGCCCGAGGATCCACAATGAGCAGTTCTTC. The chain uses TRBV7-4 and TRBJ2-1, with 9 nucleotides matching TRBD1. Germline V gives CDR1 SGHVT, CDR2 SQSDAQ. There are 24 residues in the CDR3. V dropped 3 bases and J dropped 5; count of bases not matched to a gene: 32.

This clonotype was recorded a few times. The chain employs TRBV5-1 and TRBJ2-7, with 9 bases identical to TRBD1. CDR1 is SGHRS, CDR2 YFSETQ, per germline. V shed 0 bases and J 5 bases; nucleotides not matched to a gene: 6. The CDR3 is 15 amino acids. The CDR3 DNA follows: TGCGCCAGCAGCTTGGACGGGGACAGGGCCGACGAGCAGTACTTC. This gives the protein CASSLDGDRADEQYF.

The sample holds many counts of this clonotype. The rearrangement uses TRBV5-1 and TRBJ2-3; 8 bases map to TRBD2. With 7 bases clipped from V and 2 bases from J, the junction kept 6 bases outside the gene matches. The length of the CDR3 is 14 residues. CDR1 and CDR2 from the germline V gene are SGHRS and YFSETQ. The CDR3 sequence: CASGIAGTTDTQYF. The CDR3 DNA reads TGCGCCAGCGGAATAGCGGGGACCACAGATACGCAGTATTTT. The entire variable domain, with the rest obtained from reference TRBV5-1 and TRBJ2-3, is as follows: KAGVTQTPRYLIKTRGQQVTLSCSPISGHRSVSWYQQTPGQGLQFLFEYFSETQRNKGNFPGRFSGRQFSNSRSEMNVSTLELGDSALYLCASGIAGTTDTQYFGPGTRLTVL.

This clonotype was detected many times. The gene calls are TRBV7-2 and TRBJ2-1; D gene uncertain. This CDR3 is 13 amino acids long. The V gene lost 6 bases and the J gene lost 3 bases, with 9 bases spanning the gap. CDR1 is SGHTA and CDR2 is FQGNSA in the germline V gene. CDR3 protein: CASRYPGYNEQFF. CDR3 sequence (DNA): TGTGCCAGCAGATACCCAGGCTACAATGAGCAGTTCTTC.